This T cell receptor (beta chain) was recovered during a study of T cell responses to AZD1222 COVID-19 vaccine. TCRdb's table, derived via immunoSEQ multiplex PCR, lists solely in-frame clones and lacks some. This table holds 150,000 to 200,000 clones, more than 80% found once. The CDR3 spans 16 residues. Germline V gives CDR1 LGHNA, CDR2 YSLEER. Trimming took 0 bases from V and 3 from J, leaving 15 bases between them. The V call is TRBV4-3, the J call TRBJ2-7, with a possible D match to TRBD1 (6 bases). This clonotype originated in an adult who received the MenACWY meningococcal vaccine as a control. The sample was peripheral blood, taken 28 days after the second dose of the MenACWY control vaccine. This CDR3 reads CASSQDRGTHNYEQYF. CDR3 coding DNA: TGCGCCAGCAGCCAAGATAGGGGGACACACAACTACGAGCAGTACTTC.